The entry that follows covers one TCR beta chain sequence. The CDR3 totals 17 residues. Trimming pared 1 base from V and 8 bases from J, leaving 21 bases between. Germline V gene sequence: CDR1 MGHRA, CDR2 YSYEKL. The method was immunoSEQ multiplex PCR; TCRdb's version includes in-frame clones alone and lacks a portion of them. In the table there are approximately 22,000 clones, 75% to 90% of which are singletons. This sample was included in a study of OX40 agonist ivuxolimab in advanced cancers. Sample: CD4+ or CD8+ T cells sorted from blood, taken in a trial of the OX40 agonist ivuxolimab. The sequence was collected from an adult with an advanced solid tumor such as melanoma, head and neck, liver or kidney cancer. The chain couples TRBV4-1 to TRBJ2-4; D might be TRBD1 (5 bases). The CDR3 loop reads CASSQAPGLGQRDIQYF. Written as DNA, the CDR3 is TGCGCCAGCAGCCAAGCTCCCGGTTTAGGACAAAGGGACATTCAGTACTTC.